A single sample is the source of the 3 T cell receptor beta chains below, sequenced in a study of early T cells in non-severe SARS-CoV-2 infection. TCRdb re-called the 5' RACE reads with MiXCR, one entry per CDR3 protein. The sample has 100,000 to 130,000 distinct CDR3 sequences, around an eighth seen once. Sequencing was performed on whole blood. Receptors were obtained from an adult who was a healthcare worker with PCR-confirmed SARS-CoV-2 infection or an uninfected control (not recorded which).

This clonotype was observed at least ten times. This chain connects TRBV27 to TRBJ1-1; no firm D call. The CDR3 is 13 amino acids. V shed 6 bases and J shed 0 bases, with 8 bases lying between them. Germline values: CDR1 MNHEY, CDR2 SMNVEV (reference sequence). The CDR3 loop reads CASRSKMNTEAFF. The CDR3 DNA sequence: TGTGCCAGCAGATCAAAAATGAACACTGAAGCTTTCTTT.

This rearrangement joins TRBV9 to TRBJ2-3; D is possibly TRBD2 (5 bases). Trimming pared 3 bases from V and 0 bases from J, leaving 11 bases between. This CDR3 comprises 15 residues. CDR1 SGDLS and CDR2 YYNGEE come from the germline V gene. CDR3: CASSATWTSTDTQYF. The DNA of the CDR3 is TGTGCCAGCAGCGCAACTTGGACTAGCACAGATACGCAGTATTTT.

This clonotype occurred a few times. The V call is TRBV5-1, the J call TRBJ2-3; D ambiguous. Per the germline V gene, CDR1 is SGHRS and CDR2 is YFSETQ. The CDR3 loop spans 15 amino acids. Deletions cut 0 bases from V and 6 bases from J, with 14 bases between. For the CDR3, the DNA is TGCGCCAGCAGCTTGGGTTTTCCGGCCTCGGATACGCAGTATTTT. Encoded protein: CASSLGFPASDTQYF.